The T cell receptor beta chain under discussion was sequenced for a study of blood T cell repertoires in COVID-19. In the study overall: Researchers got acute and convalescent COVID-19 samples from the United States, Italy and Spain. T cells, B-cell-depleted T cells, or PBMCs supplied cDNA or gDNA.

V lost 6 bases to trimming and J lost 0 bases, with 14 bases between them. The CDR3 spans 16 residues. CDR1 and CDR2 (germline): KGHDR, SFDVKD. In the authors' workflow: It was from reference gene primer amplification that nucleated cell counts were estimated. Here immunoSEQ multiplex PCR was the method, and the copy in TCRdb shows in-frame clones only, minus some. V and J calls and clone size are those listed in that table; D and trimming were worked out from the DNA. The sample gives about 150,000 clones, over 65% of which show up once; 15% to 20% is in the top ten. The chain carries TRBV24-1 and TRBJ1-5; a weak D match, TRBD1 (5 bases). Sample: peripheral blood. The clonotype was recovered from a man aged 50 to 60 with acute or convalescent COVID-19. Here the CDR3 DNA reads TGTGCCACCAGTTCGGGACTCAGAGTTAGCAATCAGCCCCAGCATTTT. Its translation: CATSSGLRVSNQPQHF.